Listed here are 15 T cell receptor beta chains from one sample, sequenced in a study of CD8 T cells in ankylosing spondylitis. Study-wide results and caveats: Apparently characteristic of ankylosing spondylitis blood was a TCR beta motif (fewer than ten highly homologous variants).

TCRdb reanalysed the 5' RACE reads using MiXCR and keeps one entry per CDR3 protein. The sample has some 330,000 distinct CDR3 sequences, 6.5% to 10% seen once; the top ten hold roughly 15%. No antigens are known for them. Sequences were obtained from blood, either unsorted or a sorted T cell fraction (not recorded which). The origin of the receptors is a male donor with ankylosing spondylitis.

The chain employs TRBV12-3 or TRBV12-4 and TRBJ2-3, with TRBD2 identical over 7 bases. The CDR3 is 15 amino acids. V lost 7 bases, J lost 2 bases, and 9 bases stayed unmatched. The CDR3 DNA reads TGTGCCAGCACCCTATCACTAGCGTACACAGATACGCAGTATTTT. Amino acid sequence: CASTLSLAYTDTQYF.

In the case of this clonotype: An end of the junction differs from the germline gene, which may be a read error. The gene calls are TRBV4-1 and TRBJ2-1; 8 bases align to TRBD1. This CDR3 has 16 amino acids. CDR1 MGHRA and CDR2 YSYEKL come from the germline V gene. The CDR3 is CASSQATNRGYSEQFF. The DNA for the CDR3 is TGCGCCAGCAGCCAAGCAACGAACAGGGGGTACAGTGAGCAGTTCTTC.

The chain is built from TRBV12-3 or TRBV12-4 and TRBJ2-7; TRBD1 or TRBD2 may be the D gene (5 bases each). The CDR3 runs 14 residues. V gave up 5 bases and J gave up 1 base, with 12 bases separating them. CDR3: CASSPQRGSYEQYF. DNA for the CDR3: TGTGCCAGCAGTCCGCAGAGGGGATCCTACGAGCAGTACTTC.

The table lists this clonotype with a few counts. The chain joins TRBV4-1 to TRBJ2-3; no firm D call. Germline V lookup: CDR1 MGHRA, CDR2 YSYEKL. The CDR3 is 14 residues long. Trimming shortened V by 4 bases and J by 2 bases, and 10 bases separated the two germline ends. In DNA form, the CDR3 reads TGCGCCAGCAGCCCCTCCCCTGTCACAGATACGCAGTATTTT. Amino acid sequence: CASSPSPVTDTQYF.

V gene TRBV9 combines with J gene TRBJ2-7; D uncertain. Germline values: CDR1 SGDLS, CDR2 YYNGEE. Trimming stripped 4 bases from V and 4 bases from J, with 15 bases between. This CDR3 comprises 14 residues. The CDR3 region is CASSHGRNLYEQYF. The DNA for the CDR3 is TGTGCCAGCAGCCACGGACGGAACCTATACGAGCAGTACTTC.

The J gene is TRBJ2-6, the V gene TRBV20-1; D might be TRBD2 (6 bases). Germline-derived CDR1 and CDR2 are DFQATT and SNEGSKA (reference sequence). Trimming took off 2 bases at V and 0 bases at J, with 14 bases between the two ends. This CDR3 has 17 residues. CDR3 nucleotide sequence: TGCAGTGCTAGACCCCAGGCGGGGCGCTCTGGGGCCAACGTCCTGACTTTC. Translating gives CSARPQAGRSGANVLTF.

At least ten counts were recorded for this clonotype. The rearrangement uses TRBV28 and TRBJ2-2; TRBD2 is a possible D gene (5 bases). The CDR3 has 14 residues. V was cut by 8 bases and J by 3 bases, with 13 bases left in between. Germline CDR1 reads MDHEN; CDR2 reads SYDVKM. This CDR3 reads CASRSREHTGELFF. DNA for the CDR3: TGTGCCAGCCGGAGTCGGGAACACACCGGGGAGCTGTTTTTT.

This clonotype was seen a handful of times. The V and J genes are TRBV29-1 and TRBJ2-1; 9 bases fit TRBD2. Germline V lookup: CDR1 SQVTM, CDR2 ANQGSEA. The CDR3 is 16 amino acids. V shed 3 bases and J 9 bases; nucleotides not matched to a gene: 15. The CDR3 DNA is TGCAGCGTTGAGTCCCAATTGGCGGGAGGGCCCGGTGAGCAGTTCTTC. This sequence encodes CSVESQLAGGPGEQFF.

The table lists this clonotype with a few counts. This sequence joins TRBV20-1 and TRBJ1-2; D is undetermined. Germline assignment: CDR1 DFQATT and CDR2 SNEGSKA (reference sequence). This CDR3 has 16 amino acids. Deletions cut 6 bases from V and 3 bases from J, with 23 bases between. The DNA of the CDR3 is TGCAGTGCCTCAGAAGAGGGCGGCCGATTTTACTATGGCTACACCTTC. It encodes CSASEEGGRFYYGYTF.

The CDR3 nucleotides read TGTGCCAGCAGGACCAGGGGCAATGAGCAGTTCTTC. Protein sequence: CASRTRGNEQFF. This chain joins TRBV2 and TRBJ2-1, with D possibly TRBD1 on 6 matching bases. Germline assignment: CDR1 SNHLY and CDR2 FYNNEI. V was clipped by 6 bases and J by 6 bases, with 9 bases between them. The CDR3 is made up of 12 amino acids.

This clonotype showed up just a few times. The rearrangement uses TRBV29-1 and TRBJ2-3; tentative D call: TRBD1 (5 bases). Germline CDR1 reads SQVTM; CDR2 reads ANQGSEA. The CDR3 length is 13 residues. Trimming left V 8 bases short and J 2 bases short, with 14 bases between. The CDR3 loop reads CSSSGLHTDTQYF. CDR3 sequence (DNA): TGCAGCTCCTCAGGGCTTCACACAGATACGCAGTATTTT.

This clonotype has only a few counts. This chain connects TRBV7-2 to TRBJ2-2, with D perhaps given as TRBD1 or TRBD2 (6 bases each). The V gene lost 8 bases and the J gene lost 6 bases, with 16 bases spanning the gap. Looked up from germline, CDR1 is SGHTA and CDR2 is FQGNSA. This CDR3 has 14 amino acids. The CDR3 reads CASSGQTRAGELFF. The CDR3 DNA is TGTGCCAGCTCCGGACAGACTAGGGCCGGGGAGCTGTTTTTT.

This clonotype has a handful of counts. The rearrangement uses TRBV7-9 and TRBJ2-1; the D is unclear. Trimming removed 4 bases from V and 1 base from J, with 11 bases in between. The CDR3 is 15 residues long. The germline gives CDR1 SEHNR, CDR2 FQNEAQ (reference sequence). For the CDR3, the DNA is TGTGCCAGCAGCTCCAAGGATCGATCCTACAATGAGCAGTTCTTC. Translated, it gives CASSSKDRSYNEQFF.

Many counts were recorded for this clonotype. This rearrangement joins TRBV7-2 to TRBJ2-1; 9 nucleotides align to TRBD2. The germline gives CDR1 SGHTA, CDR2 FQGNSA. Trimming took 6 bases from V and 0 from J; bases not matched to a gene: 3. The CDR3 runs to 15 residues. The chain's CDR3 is CASRQTSGSYNEQFF. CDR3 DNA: TGTGCCAGCAGACAGACTAGCGGCTCCTACAATGAGCAGTTCTTC.

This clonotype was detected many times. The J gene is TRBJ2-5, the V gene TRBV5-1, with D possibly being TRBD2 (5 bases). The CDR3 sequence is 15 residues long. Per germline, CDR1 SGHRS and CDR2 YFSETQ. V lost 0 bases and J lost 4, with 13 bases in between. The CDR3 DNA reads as TGCGCCAGCAGCTTGGTAATTGAGGGCGGAGAGACCCAGTACTTC. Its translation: CASSLVIEGGETQYF.